The 30 T cell receptor beta chains given below trace back to one sample, sequenced in a study of cytomegalovirus exposure and HLA in healthy donors. The PCR had 60 Vbeta and 13 Jbeta primers. Sequenced by immunoSEQ multiplex PCR; TCRdb stores in-frame clones only, minus some. The data hold about 150,000 clones, with 55% to 70% observed a single time. Sequencing was performed on PBMCs. The receptors here all came from a woman aged 30 to 39 in good health and CMV-seropositive.

This clone was seen only a few times. The rearrangement uses TRBV11-2 and TRBJ1-1; TRBD1 is a possible D gene (6 bases). This CDR3 spans 15 amino acids. Trimming removed 2 bases at V and 4 bases at J, with 14 bases between. The germline V gene encodes CDR1 SGHAT and CDR2 FQNNGV. This chain's CDR3 is CASSLFGGLSTEAFF. CDR3 in DNA: TGTGCCAGCAGCTTATTCGGGGGGCTGAGCACTGAAGCTTTCTTT.

The rearrangement joins TRBV20-1 to TRBJ1-2; 8 nucleotides line up with TRBD1. CDR3 size: 10 residues. Germline CDR1 is DFQATT and CDR2 is SNEGSKA (reference sequence). The CDR3 sequence: CLSQGAGYTF. The CDR3 DNA sequence: TGCTTGAGTCAGGGGGCAGGCTACACCTTC.

The V and J genes are TRBV5-6 and TRBJ1-2, with D possibly TRBD1 on 6 matching bases. The CDR3 is 14 residues long. With 0 bases removed from V and 4 bases from J, the gap between germline ends came to 10 bases. Per germline, CDR1 SGHDT and CDR2 YYEEEE. CDR3 DNA sequence: TGTGCCAGCAGCTTGGCCGGGGGGGCCTATGGCTACACCTTC. It yields the protein CASSLAGGAYGYTF. Based on the CDR3 plus reference TRBV5-6 and TRBJ1-2, the full variable domain is DAGVTQSPTHLIKTRGQQVTLRCSPKSGHDTVSWYQQALGQGPQFIFQYYEEEERQRGNFPDRFSGHQFPNYSSELNVNALLLGDSALYLCASSLAGGAYGYTFGSGTRLTVV.

This chain uses TRBV9 with TRBJ2-2, with D perhaps TRBD2 (5 bases). Germline loops: CDR1 SGDLS, CDR2 YYNGEE. Trimming pared 0 bases from V and 1 base from J, leaving 10 bases between. The CDR3 extends over 16 amino acids. DNA for the CDR3: TGTGCCAGCAGCGTAGGTGGGAGTGGGAACACCGGGGAGCTGTTTTTT. Its translation is CASSVGGSGNTGELFF.

This sequence joins TRBV28 and TRBJ2-5; D is ambiguous. Germline CDR1 MDHEN, CDR2 SYDVKM. V was trimmed by 10 bases and J by 5 bases, leaving 11 bases between them. The CDR3 contains 11 residues. The CDR3 DNA follows: TGTGCCAACTCTACCCGGGAGACCCAGTACTTC. The encoded protein is CANSTRETQYF.

The rearrangement links TRBV5-1 to TRBJ2-6, with 11 bases fitting TRBD1. CDR1 and CDR2 from the germline V gene are SGHRS and YFSETQ. This CDR3 is 16 amino acids long. The V gene end was trimmed by 6 bases and the J gene end by 3 bases; junction bases not matched to a gene: 5. The CDR3 reads CASKGQGAGGANVLTF. CDR3 nucleotides: TGCGCCAGCAAAGGACAGGGGGCAGGTGGGGCCAACGTCCTGACTTTC.

As for this clone: The same CDR3 can be traced to other DNA sequences in this sample. The chain combines TRBV14 with TRBJ1-1; 9 bases agree with TRBD1. Per the germline V gene, CDR1 is SGHDN and CDR2 is FVKESK. V lost 4 bases to trimming and J lost 10 bases; unmatched junction nucleotides: 10. The length of the CDR3 is 14 residues. The CDR3 DNA reads as TGTGCCAGCAGCCCGACCAACAGGGGGCGGCCAGCTTTCTTT. It specifies CASSPTNRGRPAFF.

The rearrangement joins TRBV4-1 to TRBJ2-7; 10 bases fit TRBD2. Per germline, CDR1 MGHRA and CDR2 YSYEKL. This CDR3 is 15 amino acids long. J gave up 10 bases and V 1 base, and 10 bases lay outside the gene matches. The CDR3 region has the DNA TGCGCCAGCAGCCAAGTTGGCCTAGCGGGAGACCTCCAGTACTTC. Its protein product is CASSQVGLAGDLQYF.

This chain joins TRBV2 and TRBJ1-2, with 10 bases matching TRBD1. Germline CDR1 and CDR2: SNHLY and FYNNEI. CDR3 size: 15 residues. Trimming cost V 7 bases and J 7 bases; bases outside gene matches: 12. The CDR3 region has the DNA TGTGCCAGCACACGAAAAAGACAGGGGGCTGCTGGCTACACCTTC. Translated: CASTRKRQGAAGYTF.

The chain couples TRBV30 to TRBJ1-6, with a possible D match to TRBD1 (6 bases). The germline V and J ends were trimmed by 0 bases and 10 bases, with 16 bases remaining between them. This CDR3 region has 15 residues. Germline values: CDR1 GTSNPN, CDR2 SVGIG (reference sequence). This CDR3 reads CAWSVYQGMGSPLHF. CDR3 sequence (DNA): TGTGCCTGGAGTGTGTATCAGGGGATGGGCTCACCCCTCCACTTT.

The gene calls are TRBV2 and TRBJ1-1; 8 positions agree with TRBD1. J was trimmed by 4 bases and V by 8 bases; bases with no gene match: 3. Germline values: CDR1 SNHLY, CDR2 FYNNEI. CDR3 length equals 12 residues. The CDR3 loop reads CASWGQVTEAFF. The CDR3 nucleotides read TGTGCCAGCTGGGGACAGGTCACTGAAGCTTTCTTT.

The rearrangement uses TRBV7-8 and TRBJ1-6; no reliable D call. The CDR3 is 15 residues long. Trimming pared 1 base from V and 5 bases from J, leaving 9 bases between. Germline CDR1 is SGHVS and CDR2 is FQNEAQ. In DNA, the CDR3 is TGTGCCAGCAGCTTAGTCCGGACTGATAATTCACCCCTCCACTTT. As protein: CASSLVRTDNSPLHF. Using reference TRBV7-8 and TRBJ1-6 for the parts outside the CDR3, the full variable domain is GAGVSQSPRYKVAKRGQDVALRCDPISGHVSLFWYQQALGQGPEFLTYFQNEAQLDKSGLPSDRFFAERPEGSVSTLKIQRTQQEDSAVYLCASSLVRTDNSPLHFGNGTRLTVT.

This clone was seen more than once but under ten times. The J gene is TRBJ2-1, the V gene TRBV5-1; D gene ambiguous. V was cut by 0 bases and J by 12 bases, with 13 bases left in between. This CDR3 region has 13 residues. Germline CDR1 is SGHRS and CDR2 is YFSETQ. The CDR3 DNA is TGCGCCAGCAGCTTGGAAGATTCGGCAGGGCAGTTCTTC. This encodes CASSLEDSAGQFF.

This clone was counted a few times. This rearrangement joins TRBV10-2 to TRBJ1-2; 9 nucleotides agree with TRBD1. V was pared by 7 bases and J by 5 bases, with 8 bases of the junction left unmatched. This CDR3 region has 14 residues. The germline V gene has CDR1 WSHSY and CDR2 SAAADI. The CDR3 loop is CASTAGTGNYGYTF. The CDR3 bases are TGCGCCAGCACAGCAGGGACAGGGAATTATGGCTACACCTTC.

This clone has more than one count but fewer than ten. This chain links TRBV5-1 with TRBJ1-2; D unresolved. The CDR3 totals 13 residues. The ends were cut back, 0 bases at V and 7 bases at J, with 10 bases in the middle. Germline CDR1 SGHRS, CDR2 YFSETQ. CDR3 in DNA: TGCGCCAGCAGCTTGGACAGTGTCGGTGGCTACACCTTC. Its protein product is CASSLDSVGGYTF.

This chain joins TRBV21-1 and TRBJ2-5; no DNA check was done on the table's D call, TRBD1. TRBV21-1 is reported as a pseudogene. CDR3 length equals 14 residues. The CDR3, as DNA: TGTGCCAGCAGCCCACGGACAGTTCCTGAGACCCAGTACTTC. Its protein is CASSPRTVPETQYF.

J is TRBJ1-2 and V is TRBV4-1; 8 nucleotides line up with TRBD1. Germline V gives CDR1 MGHRA, CDR2 YSYEKL. This CDR3 is 15 amino acids long. The ends lost 4 bases at V and 5 bases at J; junction bases unmatched: 9. The CDR3 is CASSRGQGQGYGYTF. The CDR3 DNA reads TGCGCCAGCAGCCGAGGACAGGGTCAGGGGTATGGCTACACCTTC.

The sample holds a few counts of this clone. The V call is TRBV2, the J call TRBJ2-7, with D unresolved. The germline V and J ends were trimmed by 11 bases and 2 bases, with 10 bases remaining between them. The germline V gene has CDR1 SNHLY and CDR2 FYNNEI. The length of the CDR3 is 11 residues. This chain's CDR3 is CAAQMTYEQYF. The CDR3 DNA reads as TGTGCCGCTCAGATGACCTACGAGCAGTACTTC.

The chain joins TRBV4-1 to TRBJ1-1, with 8 bases that match TRBD1. V lost 3 bases to trimming and J lost 5 bases; unmatched junction nucleotides: 14. Germline V gene lookup returns CDR1 MGHRA and CDR2 YSYEKL. The CDR3 runs 17 residues. The CDR3 protein is CASSHPQPGGGGTEAFF. DNA for the CDR3: TGCGCCAGCAGCCACCCACAACCAGGGGGCGGGGGAACTGAAGCTTTCTTT.

The J gene is TRBJ2-6, the V gene TRBV19; 8 nucleotides match TRBD1. CDR3 length: 19 residues. The J segment lost 0 bases and the V segment lost 2 bases, leaving 9 bases of the junction unmatched. CDR1 is LNHDA, CDR2 SQIVND, per germline (reference sequence). CDR3 DNA: TGTGCCAGTAGTATACCCCGGACAGGGACTTCCTCTGGGGCCAACGTCCTGACTTTC. Translated: CASSIPRTGTSSGANVLTF.

This clone was recorded a few times. The rearrangement links TRBV5-1 to TRBJ1-5; D might be TRBD1 (5 bases). The V gene lost 4 bases and the J gene lost 5 bases, with 10 bases spanning the gap. The CDR3 sequence is 13 residues long. In germline, CDR1 is SGHRS, CDR2 YFSETQ. CDR3 residues: CASSQDSHQPQHF. The CDR3 DNA reads as TGCGCCAGCAGCCAAGACAGTCATCAGCCCCAGCATTTT.

The chain couples TRBV30 to TRBJ2-7; TRBD1 might be the D (6 bases). Germline values: CDR1 GTSNPN, CDR2 SVGIG (reference sequence). Trimming took 0 bases from V and 0 from J, leaving 9 bases between them. This CDR3 contains 14 residues. This CDR3 reads CAWSVKGVSYEQYF. In nucleotides, the CDR3 is TGTGCCTGGAGTGTAAAGGGGGTCTCCTACGAGCAGTACTTC.

This clone was seen only a few times. The chain is built from TRBV5-1 and TRBJ2-5, with D possibly being TRBD1 (6 bases). Per the germline V gene, CDR1 is SGHRS and CDR2 is YFSETQ. The CDR3 length is 17 residues. Trimming stripped 3 bases from V and 1 base from J, with 19 bases between. CDR3 protein: CASSWRRTDKSQETQYF. The CDR3, as DNA: TGCGCCAGCAGCTGGCGCAGGACAGACAAATCCCAAGAGACCCAGTACTTC.

The chain combines TRBV5-1 with TRBJ2-7; 7 positions agree with TRBD2. The CDR3 sequence is 15 residues long. Germline CDR1 and CDR2: SGHRS and YFSETQ. Trimming cost V 5 bases and J 2 bases; bases outside gene matches: 10. This CDR3 is CASSSGGSGTYEQYF. For the CDR3, the DNA is TGCGCCAGCAGTTCTGGCGGGAGTGGGACCTACGAGCAGTACTTC.

The chain is built from TRBV7-9 and TRBJ1-1; a weak D match, TRBD1 (5 bases). Between the trimmed V and J ends, which lost 4 bases and 0 bases, there was a span of 15 bases. The CDR3 covers 16 residues. CDR1 SEHNR and CDR2 FQNEAQ come from the germline V gene (reference sequence). CDR3 residues: CASSSPEGSMNTEAFF. The CDR3 DNA sequence: TGTGCCAGCAGCTCCCCGGAGGGGTCCATGAACACTGAAGCTTTCTTT.

The chain combines TRBV7-9 with TRBJ2-5; TRBD1 agrees at 11 bases. The end of the DNA fits TRBJ2-7 better, so the J call may be wrong. In germline, CDR1 is SEHNR, CDR2 FQNEAQ (reference sequence). The CDR3 length is 14 residues. CDR3 DNA: TGTGCCAGCAGCTTCGGGACAGGGGGCTACGAGCAGTACTTC. It specifies CASSFGTGGYEQYF.

The chain employs TRBV5-6 and TRBJ2-3, with TRBD1 as a possible D gene (7 bases). Trimming cost V 3 bases and J 2 bases, with 10 bases left between them. Germline V CDR1 and CDR2: SGHDT, YYEEEE. The CDR3 totals 14 residues. CDR3 loop: CASSSGGITDTQYF. The DNA for the CDR3 is TGTGCCAGCAGCTCAGGGGGGATCACAGATACGCAGTATTTT.

V usage is TRBV5-4 and J usage is TRBJ2-3, with 8 bases lining up with TRBD2. Germline CDR1 SGHNT, CDR2 YYREEE (reference sequence). V shed 4 bases, J shed 5 bases, and the junction held 9 bases outside the gene matches. The length of the CDR3 is 15 residues. The CDR3 DNA is TGTGCCAGCAGCAGGCTCCTGGCGGGAGGAGATACGCAGTATTTT. Residues: CASSRLLAGGDTQYF. Variable domain in full (rest from reference TRBV5-4 and TRBJ2-3): ETGVTQSPTHLIKTRGQQVTLRCSSQSGHNTVSWYQQALGQGPQFIFQYYREEENGRGNFPPRFSGLQFPNYSSELNVNALELDDSALYLCASSRLLAGGDTQYFGPGTRLTVL.

This clone was counted a few times. The V and J genes are TRBV11-3 and TRBJ2-7; the match to TRBD2 covers 14 bases. Losses at the gene ends were 4 bases for V and 3 bases for J; bases not matched to a gene: 8. This CDR3 spans 17 amino acids. The germline V gene encodes CDR1 SGHNT and CDR2 YENEEA. CDR3 region: CASSSGTSGSGGYEQYF. CDR3 in DNA: TGTGCCAGCAGCTCAGGGACTAGCGGGAGTGGTGGCTACGAGCAGTACTTC.

This clone was seen a handful of times. The rearrangement links TRBV6-6 to TRBJ2-1; 7 bases align to TRBD2. V shed 1 base and J 5 bases; nucleotides not matched to a gene: 5. Germline V gives CDR1 MNHNY, CDR2 SVGAGI (reference sequence). The CDR3 contains 15 residues. CDR3 sequence: CASSYLEGGNNEQFF. Here the CDR3 DNA reads TGTGCCAGCAGTTACTTGGAGGGAGGGAACAATGAGCAGTTCTTC.